The 12 T cell receptor beta chains presented below share a single source sample, sequenced in a study of T cell repertoires in cytomegalovirus infection. In TCRdb, the reads were re-called with MiXCR into one record per CDR3 protein. The profile shows about 890,000 distinct CDR3 sequences, less than 40% of them singletons. Antigen specificity for these receptors is unknown. Source: cultured CD8+ T cells from PBMCs, taken from culture after CMV antigen stimulation. The receptors derive from a human donor in good health (CMV status not recorded). Some clones in this sample may be carry-over from other donors' samples.

As regards this clonotype: A much bigger clone sits one base away, suggesting this may be a read error. The chain carries TRBV11-2 and TRBJ2-1; perhaps TRBD2 as D (5 bases). V shed 4 bases and J shed 11 bases, with 21 bases lying between them. Germline loops: CDR1 SGHAT, CDR2 FQNNGV. The CDR3 consists of 15 residues. The CDR3 protein is CASSSLPALRDKQFF. Here the CDR3 DNA reads TGTGCCAGCAGCTCCCTCCCGGCTTTGAGGGATAAGCAGTTCTTC.

CDR3 sequence: CSLAGTESYEQYV. Here the CDR3 DNA reads TGCAGTTTAGCAGGAACAGAGAGCTACGAGCAGTACGTC. This chain links TRBV20-1 with TRBJ2-7; D not certain. Per the germline V gene, CDR1 is DFQATT and CDR2 is SNEGSKA (reference sequence). Trimming took 8 bases from V and 3 from J, leaving 17 bases between them. This CDR3 comprises 13 residues.

The chain carries TRBV7-6 and TRBJ2-7; TRBD2 matches at 9 bases. V was pared by 4 bases and J by 0 bases, with 4 bases of the junction left unmatched. The CDR3 consists of 15 residues. Germline V gene lookup returns CDR1 SGHVS and CDR2 FNYEAQ. The CDR3 is CASSYSGGNSYEQYF. The CDR3, as DNA: TGTGCCAGCAGCTATAGCGGGGGAAACTCCTACGAGCAGTACTTC.

The chain employs TRBV7-8 and TRBJ1-1; D is unresolved. V lost 1 base and J 5 bases, leaving 11 bases between the germline ends. Germline V gene sequence: CDR1 SGHVS, CDR2 FQNEAQ. The CDR3 is 14 amino acids. CDR3 residues: CASSLDGSKTEAFF. The CDR3 DNA reads TGTGCCAGCAGCTTAGACGGCAGTAAAACTGAAGCTTTCTTT.

This rearrangement joins TRBV19 to TRBJ1-6, with 7 bases lining up with TRBD1. This CDR3 comprises 14 residues. The germline V gene has CDR1 LNHDA and CDR2 SQIVND (reference sequence). The J segment lost 3 bases and the V segment lost 8 bases, leaving 4 bases of the junction unmatched. The DNA for the CDR3 is TGTGCCAGTGGAGGGGACAGCTATAATTCACCCCTCCACTTT. Residues: CASGGDSYNSPLHF.

This clonotype was observed a handful of times. The chain joins TRBV20-1 to TRBJ1-1, with 7 bases matching TRBD1. V trimming: 0 bases; J trimming: 1 base; junction bases outside the gene matches: 11. The CDR3 totals 17 residues. Looked up from germline, CDR1 is DFQATT and CDR2 is SNEGSKA (reference sequence). DNA for the CDR3: TGCAGTGCTAGAGACTTGCAGGGGGGCGGGTGGAACACTGAAGCTTTCTTT. It codes for CSARDLQGGGWNTEAFF.

The chain employs TRBV4-3 and TRBJ1-1; perhaps TRBD1 as D (5 bases). The germline V and J ends were trimmed by 2 bases and 7 bases, with 14 bases remaining between them. The germline V gene encodes CDR1 LGHNA and CDR2 YSLEER. CDR3 length equals 14 residues. CDR3 coding DNA: TGCGCCAGCAGCCAAACGGGGGGAGCTATTGAAGCTTTCTTT. Translating gives CASSQTGGAIEAFF.

This clonotype has a count of ten or more. The chain joins TRBV10-3 to TRBJ1-1; 7 bases are shared with TRBD1. The V gene end was trimmed by 11 bases and the J gene end by 1 base; junction bases not matched to a gene: 10. The CDR3 consists of 14 residues. In germline, CDR1 is ENHRY, CDR2 SYGVKD. Here the CDR3 DNA reads TGTGCCTCCAGGGACAGCGGCGGGAACACTGAAGCTTTCTTT. Protein product: CASRDSGGNTEAFF.

The rearrangement uses TRBV12-3 or TRBV12-4 and TRBJ2-2, with D uncertain. The V end lost 1 base, the J end lost 2 bases, and 11 bases lay between the germline ends. The CDR3 runs to 16 residues. The CDR3 protein is CASSLGLGINTGELFF. The CDR3 DNA is TGTGCCAGCAGTTTAGGTTTGGGAATAAACACCGGGGAGCTGTTTTTT.

V usage is TRBV28 and J usage is TRBJ2-3, with D maybe TRBD1 (6 bases). Germline V CDR1 and CDR2: MDHEN, SYDVKM. The CDR3 sequence is 15 residues long. The ends were cut back, 2 bases at V and 2 bases at J, with 11 bases in the middle. The CDR3 spells CASSLEWGPTDTQYF. In DNA, the CDR3 is TGTGCCAGCAGTTTAGAGTGGGGGCCCACAGATACGCAGTATTTT.

This clonotype was detected ten times or more. The chain couples TRBV6-1 to TRBJ2-7, with 8 bases that match TRBD1. Germline CDR1 MNHNS, CDR2 SASEGT. The CDR3 is 14 amino acids. The junction had 10 bases not matched to a gene; V was cut back by 7 bases and J by 5 bases. Written as DNA, the CDR3 is TGTGCCAGCACCGAAGGGGCAGGGGGCCACGAGCAGTACGTC. It translates to CASTEGAGGHEQYV.

The CDR3 here is CASSFGNRETEAFF. Written as DNA, the CDR3 is TGTGCCAGCAGCTTTGGGAACAGGGAGACTGAAGCTTTCTTT. The chain combines TRBV7-9 with TRBJ1-1, with D possibly being TRBD1 (6 bases). There are 14 residues in the CDR3. V was shortened by 3 bases and J by 5 bases, with 13 bases between the two germline ends. Germline V lookup: CDR1 SEHNR, CDR2 FQNEAQ (reference sequence).